A single sample is the source of the 25 T cell receptor beta chains below, sequenced in a study of vaccination and CD4 T cells after COVID-19. Sequenced with the Oncomine TCR Beta short-read assay was DNA taken from cultured CD4+ T cells. Genomic DNA was extracted from cultured CD4+ T cells. TCRdb recomputed calls from the PCR reads with MiXCR, one row per CDR3 protein. The data contain 9,000 to 10,000 distinct CDR3 sequences, about 35% of them singletons. Treatment defined: approximately nine-day PBMC culture with coronavirus spike peptide pools or control peptides (ViraFEST assay). Unexposed donor CD4+ T cells predated the COVID-19 pandemic, collected 2011-2018. What these receptors recognize is not known. Sequenced: CD4+ T cells from blood, cultured in vitro. The receptors come from a human donor in good health.

The chain combines TRBV7-8 with TRBJ2-7, with 8 bases lining up with TRBD2. The ends lost 6 bases at V and 6 bases at J; junction bases unmatched: 10. The CDR3 has 14 amino acids. Germline loops: CDR1 SGHVS, CDR2 FQNEAQ. In nucleotides, the CDR3 is TGTGCCAGCAGGTTTCATAGCGGGAAGGGCGAGCAGTACTTC. It translates to CASRFHSGKGEQYF.

This clonotype was observed a handful of times. This chain connects TRBV6-5 to TRBJ1-1; D gene ambiguous. There are 14 residues in the CDR3. The V gene's germline CDR1 is MNHEY and CDR2 SVGAGI. Trimming cost V 2 bases and J 1 base, with 8 bases left between them. The CDR3 region has the DNA TGTGCCAGCAGTTACGGTGGCCAGAACACTGAAGCTTTCTTT. This codes for CASSYGGQNTEAFF.

The V call is TRBV5-1, the J call TRBJ1-6, with TRBD1 as a possible D gene (5 bases). The CDR3 spans 14 residues. V was cut by 2 bases and J by 6 bases, with 9 bases left in between. Germline loops: CDR1 SGHRS, CDR2 YFSETQ. The CDR3 region has the DNA TGCGCCAGCAGCTTAGGGGAGGTTAATTCACCCCTCCACTTT. Its protein product is CASSLGEVNSPLHF.

This clonotype was seen a few times. This chain joins TRBV4-1 and TRBJ2-7; TRBD2 matches 13 bases. Germline V gene sequence: CDR1 MGHRA, CDR2 YSYEKL. With V trimmed by 5 bases and J by 3 bases, 4 bases remained unmatched. The CDR3 is made up of 15 amino acids. CDR3: CASSEGLAGSYEQYF. The CDR3 nucleotides read TGCGCCAGCAGCGAGGGACTAGCGGGAAGCTACGAGCAGTACTTC.

The gene calls are TRBV2 and TRBJ2-2, with 8 nucleotides matching TRBD2. Per germline, CDR1 SNHLY and CDR2 FYNNEI. The V and J ends lost 6 bases and 7 bases, in that order; junction bases with no gene match: 4. The CDR3 is 13 amino acids. CDR3 amino acids: CASSVSGVGELFF. Here the CDR3 DNA reads TGTGCCAGCAGCGTTAGCGGGGTCGGGGAGCTGTTTTTT. Filled out from reference TRBV2 and TRBJ2-2, the complete variable domain reads EPEVTQTPSHQVTQMGQEVILRCVPISNHLYFYWYRQILGQKVEFLVSFYNNEISEKSEIFDDQFSVERPDGSNFTLKIRSTKLEDSAMYFCASSVSGVGELFFGEGSRLTVL.

This clonotype was detected only a few times. The rearrangement uses TRBV7-2 and TRBJ1-6, with D hard to call. Germline CDR1 is SGHTA and CDR2 is FQGNSA. The V and J ends lost 5 bases and 2 bases respectively, with 7 bases between them. This CDR3 spans 14 amino acids. The CDR3 is CASSLGTYNSPLHF. CDR3 DNA: TGTGCCAGCAGCCTCGGGACCTATAATTCACCCCTCCACTTT.

In its sample, this clonotype was seen a few times. This chain uses TRBV20-1 with TRBJ2-7, with D perhaps TRBD2 (5 bases). The V end lost 3 bases, the J end lost 0 bases, and 12 bases lay between the germline ends. CDR1 and CDR2 (germline): DFQATT, SNEGSKA (reference sequence). The CDR3 runs 14 residues. The CDR3 bases are TGCAGTGCTAGTCTGACGGGGAGCTCCTACGAGCAGTACTTC. It specifies CSASLTGSSYEQYF.

V gene TRBV6-2 or TRBV6-3 combines with J gene TRBJ2-5; 7 nucleotides line up with TRBD1. With 8 bases clipped from V and 4 bases from J, the junction kept 10 bases outside the gene matches. Germline CDR1 is MNHEY and CDR2 is SVGEGT. The CDR3 is 14 residues long. The CDR3 nucleotides are TGTGCCAGCCGACAAGACAGGGAGCTAGAGACCCAGTACTTC. Protein product: CASRQDRELETQYF.

The CDR3 here is CASSLEGLQETQYF. In DNA form, the CDR3 reads TGTGCCAGCAGCTTAGAGGGCCTACAAGAGACCCAGTACTTC. J is TRBJ2-5 and V is TRBV7-6; no firm D call. Germline CDR1 is SGHVS and CDR2 is FNYEAQ. The V end was cut by 1 base, the J end by 2 bases, with 8 bases between. CDR3 length: 14 residues. Using reference TRBV7-6 and TRBJ2-5 for the parts outside the CDR3, the full variable domain is GAGVSQSPRYKVTKRGQDVALRCDPISGHVSLYWYRQALGQGPEFLTYFNYEAQQDKSGLPNDRFSAERPEGSISTLTIQRTEQRDSAMYRCASSLEGLQETQYFGPGTRLLVL.

There are a few counts of this clonotype. In DNA form, the CDR3 reads TGCAGTGCTAGAGATCGGAGAGGGGGATTGCCTGGAAACACCATATATTTT. This codes for CSARDRRGGLPGNTIYF. The chain links TRBV20-1 to TRBJ1-3; possible D gene TRBD1, 6 bases. V was shortened by 0 bases and J by 2 bases, with 17 bases between the two germline ends. Germline V gene lookup returns CDR1 DFQATT and CDR2 SNEGSKA (reference sequence). The CDR3 length is 17 residues.

V is TRBV11-2 and J is TRBJ2-4, with 8 nucleotides matching TRBD1. Looked up from germline, CDR1 is SGHAT and CDR2 is FQNNGV. Germline trimming cut 4 bases from V and 2 bases from J; bases unmatched to any gene: 7. This CDR3 has 16 amino acids. The CDR3: CASSYFRGRTKNIQYF. The CDR3 DNA follows: TGTGCCAGCAGCTACTTCAGGGGGCGAACCAAAAACATTCAGTACTTC.

The chain uses TRBV7-2 and TRBJ2-5; D perhaps matches TRBD1 (5 bases). Trimming left V 4 bases short and J 5 bases short, with 17 bases between. The germline CDR1 and CDR2 sequences are SGHTA and FQGNSA. The CDR3 consists of 15 residues. The CDR3 DNA reads as TGTGCCAGCAGCTCCGGGCCACAGGACGGGGAGACCCAGTACTTC. This gives the protein CASSSGPQDGETQYF.

This clonotype rates as medium-sized. The rearrangement links TRBV20-1 to TRBJ1-5; 7 bases align to TRBD1. V dropped 0 bases and J dropped 7; count of bases not matched to a gene: 18. CDR3 length equals 18 residues. Germline CDR1 DFQATT, CDR2 SNEGSKA (reference sequence). CDR3 loop: CSARDILKERQGSQPQHF. The CDR3 DNA follows: TGCAGTGCTAGAGATATACTGAAAGAACGACAGGGAAGCCAGCCCCAGCATTTT.

The genes are TRBV24-1 and TRBJ1-2; possible D gene TRBD1, 5 bases. Germline loops: CDR1 KGHDR, CDR2 SFDVKD. The CDR3 runs 16 residues. The V end lost 5 bases, the J end lost 0 bases, and 15 bases lay between the germline ends. This chain's CDR3 is CATSAGGTRPNYGYTF. The CDR3, as DNA: TGTGCCACCAGTGCGGGGGGGACGAGGCCTAACTATGGCTACACCTTC.

The rearrangement joins TRBV20-1 to TRBJ2-5; D gene ambiguous. V shed 4 bases and J shed 2 bases, with 5 bases lying between them. CDR3 length: 11 residues. The V gene's germline CDR1 is DFQATT and CDR2 SNEGSKA (reference sequence). The DNA for the CDR3 is TGCAGTGCTAACCTGCAAGAGACCCAGTACTTC. Translated: CSANLQETQYF.

This clonotype came up once. V gene TRBV4-2 combines with J gene TRBJ2-3; 10 positions match TRBD2. The V gene end was trimmed by 4 bases and the J gene end by 0 bases; junction bases not matched to a gene: 16. The CDR3 contains 20 residues. CDR1 is LGHNA and CDR2 is YNFKEQ in the germline V gene. The CDR3 protein is CASSPYLGTSARPSTDTQYF. CDR3 in DNA: TGTGCCAGCAGCCCCTACTTGGGGACTAGCGCGAGACCTAGCACAGATACGCAGTATTTT.

The DNA for the CDR3 is TGTGCCAGCAGCCCGTCCGGGGACCTTTCCTACAATGAGCAGTTCTTC. Its translation is CASSPSGDLSYNEQFF. The chain couples TRBV4-2 to TRBJ2-1; D assignment may be TRBD1 or TRBD2 (5 bases each). V was cut by 4 bases and J by 1 base, with 14 bases left in between. Germline assignment: CDR1 LGHNA and CDR2 YNFKEQ. CDR3 size: 16 residues.

V usage is TRBV28 and J usage is TRBJ2-7; tentative D call: TRBD1 (5 bases). Between the trimmed V and J ends, which lost 11 bases and 0 bases, there was a span of 14 bases. The germline CDR1 and CDR2 sequences are MDHEN and SYDVKM. The CDR3 runs to 13 residues. The CDR3 sequence: CALQIGHSYEQYF. The CDR3 DNA reads TGTGCCCTTCAAATCGGACACTCCTACGAGCAGTACTTC. The whole variable domain, filled in from reference TRBV28 and TRBJ2-7, reads DVKVTQSSRYLVKRTGEKVFLECVQDMDHENMFWYRQDPGLGLRLIYFSYDVKMKEKGDIPEGYSVSREKKERFSLILESASTNQTSMYLCALQIGHSYEQYFGPGTRLTVT.

The chain's CDR3 is CSARDLREADDQPQHF. The CDR3 nucleotides read TGCAGTGCTAGAGATCTTAGGGAGGCCGACGATCAGCCCCAGCATTTT. V gene TRBV20-1 combines with J gene TRBJ1-5; D not certain. The CDR3 contains 16 residues. Germline lookup yields CDR1 DFQATT and CDR2 SNEGSKA (reference sequence). V lost 0 bases and J 5 bases, leaving 17 bases between the germline ends.

In its sample, this clonotype was seen a few times. The chain recombines TRBV15 with TRBJ2-7; a weak D match, TRBD2 (5 bases). The V end lost 0 bases, the J end lost 2 bases, and 8 bases lay between the germline ends. The length of the CDR3 is 14 residues. The germline gives CDR1 LNHNV, CDR2 YYDKDF (reference sequence). The CDR3 nucleotides read TGTGCCACCAGCAGAGATTTGGGAGCCTACGAGCAGTACTTC. It specifies CATSRDLGAYEQYF.

This clonotype was counted only a few times. The CDR3 sequence: CASSSTSGTYEQFF. DNA for the CDR3: TGTGCCAGCAGCTCTACTAGCGGGACTTATGAGCAGTTCTTC. The chain has TRBV11-3 and TRBJ2-1; 10 bases agree with TRBD2. V shed 4 bases and J 8 bases; nucleotides not matched to a gene: 5. Germline V CDR1 and CDR2: SGHNT, YENEEA. The CDR3 sequence is 14 residues long.

The V gene is TRBV7-2, the J gene TRBJ2-1, with 12 positions matching TRBD2. The CDR3 is 14 residues long. The V gene's germline CDR1 is SGHTA and CDR2 FQGNSA. J was trimmed by 7 bases and V by 2 bases; bases with no gene match: 0. The DNA for the CDR3 is TGTGCCAGCAGCTTACTAGCGGGAGGGAATGAGCAGTTCTTC. Its translation: CASSLLAGGNEQFF.

V usage is TRBV10-3 and J usage is TRBJ2-3; 9 nucleotides agree with TRBD2. This CDR3 comprises 16 residues. Germline V lookup: CDR1 ENHRY, CDR2 SYGVKD. V shed 7 bases, J shed 4 bases, and the junction held 12 bases outside the gene matches. Written as DNA, the CDR3 is TGTGCCATCACTCGGCGGCGGGAGGGACACTCAGATACGCAGTATTTT. Encoded protein: CAITRRREGHSDTQYF.

This clonotype turned up a few times. The gene calls are TRBV6-2 or TRBV6-3 and TRBJ2-3, with no clear D. CDR1 and CDR2 (germline): MNHEY, SVGEGT. Between the trimmed V and J ends, which lost 7 bases and 2 bases, there was a span of 10 bases. This CDR3 is built from 13 residues. The CDR3 bases are TGTGCCAGCATTCTAGACTCCACAGATACGCAGTATTTT. This sequence encodes CASILDSTDTQYF.

CDR3 coding DNA: TGTGCCAGCAGTGATGAGGGGATTCAGCCCCAGCATTTT. Translating gives CASSDEGIQPQHF. The chain links TRBV2 to TRBJ1-5, with D possibly being TRBD1 (5 bases). This CDR3 has 13 residues. Germline V lookup: CDR1 SNHLY, CDR2 FYNNEI. V shed 3 bases and J shed 6 bases, with 9 bases lying between them.